One and the same sample provided the 11 T cell receptor beta chains below, sequenced in a study of OX40 agonist ivuxolimab in advanced cancers. Library preparation was by the immunoSEQ multiplex PCR assay. Entries here come from immuneACCESS through TCRdb and include only in-frame sequences with V and J called. Some clones fail to appear in such tables; in the studies checked, an unresolved V gene covers under half of the shortfall, and the cause of the remainder is unknown. In all, the sample holds about 72,000 clones, and 80% to 90% of those were seen once. 0.85% to 1% of the sample lies in the top ten. The sample in question was CD4+ or CD8+ T cells sorted from blood, obtained in a trial of the OX40 agonist ivuxolimab. Source of these receptors: an adult with an advanced solid tumor such as melanoma, head and neck, liver or kidney cancer.

With regard to this clone: This sample includes further DNA sequences coding for the same CDR3. The chain carries TRBV11-2 and TRBJ1-5; no clear D gene. This CDR3 has 14 amino acids. Deletions cut 1 base from V and 7 bases from J, with 11 bases between. Germline V gene data show CDR1 as SGHAT and CDR2 as FQNNGV. The CDR3 spells CASSLGTSGQPQHF. In DNA form, the CDR3 reads TGTGCCAGCAGCTTAGGTACCTCGGGACAGCCCCAGCATTTT.

The chain has TRBV19 and TRBJ1-5; D remains unclear. This CDR3 has 16 amino acids. The germline CDR1 and CDR2 sequences are LNHDA and SQIVND (reference sequence). Trimming removed 1 base at V and 2 bases at J, with 12 bases between. This chain's CDR3 is CASSIVPGAGNQPQHF. CDR3 nucleotide sequence: TGTGCCAGTAGTATAGTACCGGGTGCCGGCAATCAGCCCCAGCATTTT.

V and J are TRBV2 and TRBJ1-5, with 8 nucleotides matching TRBD1. Germline CDR1 reads SNHLY; CDR2 reads FYNNEI. V trimming: 2 bases; J trimming: 4 bases; junction bases outside the gene matches: 1. The CDR3 has 14 residues. DNA of the CDR3: TGTGCCAGCAGTGAACAGGGGGCGAATCAGCCCCAGCATTTT. This encodes CASSEQGANQPQHF.

The V call is TRBV5-1, the J call TRBJ2-3; 13 bases line up with TRBD2. The CDR3 has 14 amino acids. Germline CDR1 is SGHRS and CDR2 is YFSETQ. V gave up 3 bases and J gave up 6 bases; unmatched junction bases: 1. The CDR3 loop is CASSSTSGGDTQYF. The CDR3 DNA reads TGCGCCAGCAGCTCGACTAGCGGGGGGGATACGCAGTATTTT.

The rearrangement links TRBV7-9 to TRBJ2-1; 12 bases are a match to TRBD2. CDR1 and CDR2 from the germline V gene are SEHNR and FQNEAQ (reference sequence). Trimming at V came to 2 bases and at J to 14 bases, leaving 7 bases not matched to a gene. This CDR3 region has 14 residues. The CDR3 is CASSLFASGRGEFF. The CDR3, as DNA: TGTGCCAGCAGCTTATTTGCTAGCGGGAGGGGTGAGTTCTTC.

The chain combines TRBV5-1 with TRBJ1-5; D might be TRBD1 (6 bases). There are 13 residues in the CDR3. CDR1 is SGHRS and CDR2 is YFSETQ in the germline V gene. The V end was cut by 4 bases, the J end by 4 bases, with 9 bases between. CDR3 nucleotide sequence: TGCGCCAGCAGCCCGGACAGAAATCAGCCCCAGCATTTT. This codes for CASSPDRNQPQHF.

This sequence joins TRBV10-3 and TRBJ2-6; D possibly corresponds to TRBD1 (6 bases). The germline CDR1 and CDR2 sequences are ENHRY and SYGVKD. This CDR3 comprises 16 residues. Trimming took 5 bases from V and 1 from J, leaving 12 bases between them. CDR3 sequence (DNA): TGTGCCATCAGTTCCTATACAGGGTCTGGGGCCAACGTCCTGACTTTC. It specifies CAISSYTGSGANVLTF.

V and J are TRBV5-4 and TRBJ1-3, with a tentative D call TRBD1 (5 bases). CDR3 size: 16 residues. Trimming took 2 bases from V and 0 from J, leaving 12 bases between them. Germline V gene lookup returns CDR1 SGHNT and CDR2 YYREEE (reference sequence). Here the CDR3 DNA reads TGTGCCAGCAGCTTTTTTGCGGGGCCCTCTGGAAACACCATATATTTT. It specifies CASSFFAGPSGNTIYF.

The genes are TRBV4-1 and TRBJ1-3, with TRBD1 as a possible D gene (6 bases). V lost 3 bases and J 0 bases, leaving 15 bases between the germline ends. CDR1 and CDR2 (germline): MGHRA, YSYEKL. The length of the CDR3 is 17 residues. The CDR3 DNA reads as TGCGCCAGCAGCCAGGGGGGGGCCCTCTACTCTGGAAACACCATATATTTT. This sequence encodes CASSQGGALYSGNTIYF.

The V call is TRBV7-2, the J call TRBJ2-7, with D tentatively TRBD2 (6 bases). The CDR3 totals 12 residues. The V end lost 1 base, the J end lost 10 bases, and 11 bases lay between the germline ends. Looked up from germline, CDR1 is SGHTA and CDR2 is FQGNSA. This CDR3 is CASSLVAEGQYF. For the CDR3, the DNA is TGTGCCAGCAGCTTAGTAGCGGAAGGACAGTACTTC. Drawing the rest from reference TRBV7-2 and TRBJ2-7, the complete variable domain is GAGVSQSPSNKVTEKGKDVELRCDPISGHTALYWYRQSLGQGLEFLIYFQGNSAPDKSGLPSDRFSAERTGGSVSTLTIQRTQQEDSAVYLCASSLVAEGQYFGPGTRLTVT.

J is TRBJ1-1 and V is TRBV5-4; D call uncertain. Per the germline V gene, CDR1 is SGHNT and CDR2 is YYREEE (reference sequence). This CDR3 has 13 amino acids. V gave up 4 bases and J gave up 1 base, with 8 bases separating them. CDR3 coding DNA: TGTGCCAGCAGCCCCTACCAGAACACTGAAGCTTTCTTT. Protein product: CASSPYQNTEAFF.